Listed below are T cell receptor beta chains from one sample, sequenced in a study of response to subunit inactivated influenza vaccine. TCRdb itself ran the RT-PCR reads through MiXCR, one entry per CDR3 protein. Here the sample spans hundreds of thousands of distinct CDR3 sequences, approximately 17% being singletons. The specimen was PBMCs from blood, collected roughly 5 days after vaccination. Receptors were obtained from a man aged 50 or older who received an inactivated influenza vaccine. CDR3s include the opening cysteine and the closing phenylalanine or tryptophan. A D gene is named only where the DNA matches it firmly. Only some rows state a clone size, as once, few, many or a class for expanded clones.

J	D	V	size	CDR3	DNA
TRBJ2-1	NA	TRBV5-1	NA	CASSLGPPTNEQFF	TGCGCCAGCAGCTTGGGTCCCCCGACCAATGAGCAGTTCTTC
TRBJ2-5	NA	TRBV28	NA	CASSSTDGYQETQYF	TGTGCCAGCAGTTCGACGGACGGGTACCAAGAGACCCAGTACTTC
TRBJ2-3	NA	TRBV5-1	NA	CASSSDNTDTQYF	TGCGCCAGCAGCTCGGATAACACAGATACGCAGTATTTT
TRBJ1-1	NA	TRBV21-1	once	CASGNTGGAETEAFF	TGTGCCAGCGGGAATACAGGGGGCGCCGAGACTGAAGCTTTCTTT
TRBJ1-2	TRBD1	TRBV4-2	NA	CASSQGRGGLYGYTF	TGTGCCAGCAGCCAGGGTCGAGGGGGCCTATATGGCTACACCTTC
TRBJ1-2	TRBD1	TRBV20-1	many	CSAPLRQGEGGYTF	TGCAGTGCTCCTCTCCGACAGGGGGAAGGTGGCTACACCTTC
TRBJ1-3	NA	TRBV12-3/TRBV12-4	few	CASNDRANTGNTIYF	TGTGCCAGCAACGATAGGGCGAATACTGGAAACACCATATATTTT
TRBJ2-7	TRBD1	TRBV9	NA	CASSVDGTESYEQYF	TGTGCCAGCAGCGTAGATGGGACAGAGTCCTACGAGCAGTACTTC
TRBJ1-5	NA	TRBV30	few	CAWSVPGADQPQHF	TGTGCCTGGAGTGTGCCAGGGGCGGATCAGCCCCAGCATTTT
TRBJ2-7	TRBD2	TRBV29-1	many	CSVQAGGFSGEQYF	TGCAGCGTCCAAGCGGGAGGGTTTTCCGGCGAGCAGTACTTC